This T cell receptor (beta chain) was recovered during a study of blood T cells in healthy people across ages (dated by TCRdb to the mid-2010s). Regarding the complete study: In model experiments, roughly one uniquely barcoded TCR beta cDNA molecule per two T cells was captured by template switching. The study analyzed two additional independent replicas of 1 million unique cDNA reads from the same blood draw for two donors, one aged 18 to 29 and one aged 80 or older. The donors were divided into four age groups: young (average roughly 15 years), middle-aged (about 40), aged (approximately 59) and long-lived (roughly 88). The study measured age-related changes in TCR beta repertoire diversity using deep sequencing normalized with unique cDNA molecular identifiers. What the research found in general, with its limitations: Observed TCR beta diversity per million T cells fell roughly linearly with age, and a significant reduction was already apparent by age around 40. Donor CMV infection status was unknown, potentially confounding age-related changes in expanded clonotypes. Since profiling was done on bulk unsorted PBMCs, naive and antigen-experienced compartments could not be conclusively compared. Total diversity estimates from one million sequenced T cells were considered lower bounds and underestimates. Compared with the aged group, more naive CD4+ T cells, fewer expanded clones and increased TCR diversity were shown by the long-lived group, suggesting age selection. A strong correlation was found between observed TCR beta diversity and the percentage of naive T cells measured by flow cytometry.

A distance of 16 bases separates the germline ends of V and J, which lose 4 bases and 5 bases respectively. From its cysteine to its phenylalanine, the CDR3 spans 15 amino acids. The entry retains the CDR3 DNA only, 45 bases that are in frame from base 1. Comment on this clonotype: Its antigen specificity is not known. No base quality values were provided; no much bigger clone lies one nucleotide off.

Library generation was performed with 5' RACE. The sequencing machine was an Illumina HiSeq 2500. A second PCR of about 7 to 12 cycles was run with a J-beta primer mix and a sample-barcoded 5' primer. Each TCR beta cDNA molecule received a unique molecular identifier from a template-switch 5' adaptor carrying 12 random nucleotides. At least 2.5 million CDR3-containing paired-end reads were obtained from each sample. First-strand cDNA was synthesized from all RNA with the Mint cDNA synthesis kit, primed by a TRBC-specific oligonucleotide. All cDNA was treated with uracil-DNA glycosylase and then went through a first 18-cycle PCR with the universal primers M1SS and BC2_uni_R. The study's processing was this. For normalization, 1 million high-quality reads were randomly selected from each sample, with every read carrying a distinct molecular identifier. Reads with shared molecular identifiers were discarded instead of being binned into consensus sequences. MiTCR, set to a Q25 quality threshold and the strictest error-elimination algorithm, was used for CDR3 identification, clonotype clustering and error correction. A nonparametric unseen species model with Euler transformation was used to estimate lower-bound total TCR beta diversity. TCRdb passed the public sequencing reads through fastp at Q25 and MiXCR, retaining productive beta sequences. Records with the same CDR3 protein are collapsed into one entry carrying the most frequent genes and DNA. What appears here as the V and J calls and clone size reflects TCRdb's work, not the paper's. The sample table lists some 560,000 distinct CDR3 sequences, around 27% of them with a count of one. The ten largest clonotypes hold approximately 3.5% of the sample.

Systemically healthy Caucasian individuals from Russia, 35 to 50 in total and aged roughly 6 to 100 years, were included as donors. Each donor gave ten milliliters of peripheral blood, collected into EDTA-treated Vacutainer tubes. PBMCs were isolated by Ficoll-Paque density-gradient centrifugation, with at least 6 million obtained per sample. Trizol reagent was used to extract total RNA from PBMCs, with at least 6 micrograms per sample. For every donor, an aliquot of PBMCs went through flow cytometry to measure the percentages of naive CD45RAhigh/CD27high T cells. A further study also used this sample, focusing on T cells of mothers and their children. The second study reports: The donors were nine systemically healthy Caucasian individuals, made up of three mothers and their six children. cDNA synthesis used all of the extracted RNA, with 1.5 ug of RNA in each 15 ul reaction. Sample barcodes and 2-4 random nucleotides were added via the M1S primer in the second PCR. Over 8.5 million TCR beta CDR3 reads were obtained for each mother, and around 3 million reads were obtained for each child. Thymic selection shapes the output of TCR recombination in a similar way in related and unrelated pairs, and inherited differences have a minor effect. Related mother-child pairs always showed normalized repertoire overlap that was slightly higher than in unrelated mother-child pairs, though the difference was never significant. No persistent microchimeric T cell clones were detected, at a sensitivity of roughly 100 clones per million clonotypes. In the study, deep NGS was used to compare the TCR beta repertoires of mothers and children, and features distinguishing related mother-child pairs from unrelated individuals were sought. Mothers averaged around 40 +/- 4 years of age and children averaged around 10 +/- 4 years. Libraries were sequenced on Illumina HiSeq 2000 with 100+100 nt paired-end reads after adapter ligation with NEBNext reagents. To prevent cross-contamination, the mother and child libraries were prepared a month apart and were sequenced in separate runs. For each donor, between about 450,000 and 2,300,000 distinct TCR beta clonotypes were identified. Naive TCR beta clonotypes were estimated from low-frequency clonotypes matched to each donor's FACS-determined naive share, without sorting.

Sequencing was done on a sample of blood. The sequence derives from a boy aged 2 to 10 in good health. The chain is encoded by TRBV12-3 or TRBV12-4 joined to TRBJ2-3; confidence is insufficient to name the D gene. The CDR3 protein sequence reads: CASSSALEFRDTQYF. At the DNA level, the sequence is TGTGCCAGCAGTTCAGCTCTAGAGTTCAGAGATACGCAGTATTTT.